This T cell receptor (beta chain) came from a study of radiation and T cells in renal cell carcinoma. Study observations and caveats: From baseline, blood top tumor clonotypes peaked at 2 weeks post-radiation.

A remark on this clone: Its antigen remains unknown.

Germline V gives CDR1 MNHEY, CDR2 SVGAGI. Trimming took 6 bases from V and 5 from J, leaving 13 bases between them. The CDR3 spans 13 residues. Some clones are missing from TCRdb's copy, which holds only in-frame ones; the method was immunoSEQ multiplex PCR. Altogether approximately 140,000 clones are present, about 87% being singletons, with the ten largest covering around 4%. Time point noted: baseline pretreatment blood. This sample's treatment: 15 Gy SBRT to primary tumor, nephrectomy 4 weeks later. The J gene is TRBJ1-2, the V gene TRBV6-5, with D perhaps TRBD1 (6 bases). This sequence originates from a woman aged 70 to 79 with renal cell carcinoma. The sample consisted of blood, taken from a patient whose treatment included radiotherapy and nephrectomy. CDR3 nucleotide sequence: TGTGCCAGCAGGACGGAGGGGGGGTATGGCTACACCTTC. Amino acid sequence: CASRTEGGYGYTF.